The T cell receptor (beta chain) under discussion was sequenced for a study of cytomegalovirus exposure and HLA in healthy donors. Overall study findings and caveats: Both high specificity and high sensitivity reportedly marked the classifier's diagnosis of cytomegalovirus status.

As for this clone: Its antigen is unidentified.

The PCR was carried out with 60 Vbeta primers and 13 Jbeta primers. Only in-frame clones appear in the TCRdb table, and some are missing; sequencing was by immunoSEQ multiplex PCR. The sample holds some 210,000 clones, 75% to 80% seen once. Trimming stripped 4 bases from V and 0 bases from J, with 13 bases between. Germline values: CDR1 SQVTM, CDR2 ANQGSEA. CDR3 length equals 14 residues. V gene TRBV29-1 combines with J gene TRBJ2-7; TRBD1 is a possible D gene (6 bases). Sequencing was carried out using PBMCs. The receptor was isolated from a woman aged 30 to 39 in good health and CMV-seropositive. In DNA form, the CDR3 reads TGCAGCGTTGGTACAAAGACAGGCTCCTACGAGCAGTACTTC. This codes for CSVGTKTGSYEQYF.